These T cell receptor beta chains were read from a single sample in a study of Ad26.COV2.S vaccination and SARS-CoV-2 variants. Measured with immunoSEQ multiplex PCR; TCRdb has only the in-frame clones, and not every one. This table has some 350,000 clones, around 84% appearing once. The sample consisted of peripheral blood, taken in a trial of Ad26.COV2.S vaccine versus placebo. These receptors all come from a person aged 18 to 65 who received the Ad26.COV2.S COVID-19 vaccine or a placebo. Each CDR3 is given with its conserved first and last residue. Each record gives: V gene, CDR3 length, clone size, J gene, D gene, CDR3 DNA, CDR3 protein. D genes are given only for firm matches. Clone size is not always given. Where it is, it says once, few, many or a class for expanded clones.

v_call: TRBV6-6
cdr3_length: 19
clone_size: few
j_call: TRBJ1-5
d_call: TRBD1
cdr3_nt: TGTGCCAGCAGTCGAGTGGGGGTTGGACAGGAGAATAGCAATCAGCCCCAGCATTTT
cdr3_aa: CASSRVGVGQENSNQPQHF

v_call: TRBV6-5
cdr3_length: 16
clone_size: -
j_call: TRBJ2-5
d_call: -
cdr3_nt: TGTGCCAGCAGTTACTCATCCCGGGGCCAGCAAGAGACCCAGTACTTC
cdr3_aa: CASSYSSRGQQETQYF

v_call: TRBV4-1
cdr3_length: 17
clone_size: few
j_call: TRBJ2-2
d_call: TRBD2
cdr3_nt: TGCGCCAGCAGCCAAGATCGTCTAGCGGGGGTGGCGTTAGAGCTGTTTTTT
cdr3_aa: CASSQDRLAGVALELFF

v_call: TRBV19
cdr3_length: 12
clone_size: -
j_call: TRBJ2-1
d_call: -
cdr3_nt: TGTGCCACAGACGGCGGTTGGGGGGAGCAGTTCTTC
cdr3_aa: CATDGGWGEQFF

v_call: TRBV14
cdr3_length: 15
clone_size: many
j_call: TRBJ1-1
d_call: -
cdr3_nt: TGTGCCAGCAGCCAAGAACCGTTAGGGGGTACTGAAGCTTTCTTT
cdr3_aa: CASSQEPLGGTEAFF

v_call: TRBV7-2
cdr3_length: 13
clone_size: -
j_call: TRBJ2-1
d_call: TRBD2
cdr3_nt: TGTGCCAGCAGCCTGGGACTAGCGGGAGAACAGTTCTTC
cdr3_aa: CASSLGLAGEQFF

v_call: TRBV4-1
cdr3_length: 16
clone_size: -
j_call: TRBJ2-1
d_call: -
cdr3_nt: TGCGCCAGCAGCCAAGATGGAGGGAGAGCGCGAGGTGAGCAGTTCTTC
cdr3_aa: CASSQDGGRARGEQFF

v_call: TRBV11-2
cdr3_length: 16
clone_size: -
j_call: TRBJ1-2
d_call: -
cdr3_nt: TGTGCCAGCAGCTTAGATCCCGGAGGGGGGCCCTATGGCTACACCTTC
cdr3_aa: CASSLDPGGGPYGYTF

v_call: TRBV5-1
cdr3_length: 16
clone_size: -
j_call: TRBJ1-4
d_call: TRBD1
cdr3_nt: TGCGCCAGCAGCCAGGGGGGAGATAAGAGGAATGAAAAACTGTTTTTT
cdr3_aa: CASSQGGDKRNEKLFF

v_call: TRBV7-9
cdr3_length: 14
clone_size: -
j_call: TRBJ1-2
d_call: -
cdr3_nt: TGTGCCAGCAGCGGGGATACAGGCAACTATGGCTACACCTTC
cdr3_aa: CASSGDTGNYGYTF

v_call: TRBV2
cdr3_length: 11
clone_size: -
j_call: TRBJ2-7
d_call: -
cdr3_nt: TGTGCCAGCAGTCAGGGTTACGAGCAGTACTTC
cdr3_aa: CASSQGYEQYF

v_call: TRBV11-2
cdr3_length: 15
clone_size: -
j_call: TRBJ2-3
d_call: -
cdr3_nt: TGTGCCAGCAGCTTAGGGGGGCCAAGCACAGATACGCAGTATTTT
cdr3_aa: CASSLGGPSTDTQYF

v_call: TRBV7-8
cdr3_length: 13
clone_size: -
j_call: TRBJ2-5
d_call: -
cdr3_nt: TGTGCCAGCAGCATCGGACCCCAAGAGACCCAGTACTTC
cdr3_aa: CASSIGPQETQYF

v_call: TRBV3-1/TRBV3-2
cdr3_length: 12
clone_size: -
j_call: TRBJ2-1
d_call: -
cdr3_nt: TGTGCCAGCAGCCAAGCGGGGTATGAGCAGTTCTTC
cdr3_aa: CASSQAGYEQFF

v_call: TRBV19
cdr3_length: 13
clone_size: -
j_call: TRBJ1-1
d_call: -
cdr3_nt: TGTGCCAGTAGCGTTACAGTGAACACTGAAGCTTTCTTT
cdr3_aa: CASSVTVNTEAFF

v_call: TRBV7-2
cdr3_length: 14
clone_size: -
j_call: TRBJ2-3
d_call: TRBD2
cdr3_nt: TGTGCCAGCAGCTCAGCGGGAGTGGGGGGTACGCAGTATTTT
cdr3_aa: CASSSAGVGGTQYF

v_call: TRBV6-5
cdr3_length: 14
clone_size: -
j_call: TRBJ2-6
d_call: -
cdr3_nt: TGTGCTACCCGGATGAGCTCTGGGGCCAACGTCCTGACTTTC
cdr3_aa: CATRMSSGANVLTF

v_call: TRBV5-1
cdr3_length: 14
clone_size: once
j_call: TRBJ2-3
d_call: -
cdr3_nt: TGCGCCAGCATTGGGGCAAGGAACACAGATACGCAGTATTTT
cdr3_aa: CASIGARNTDTQYF

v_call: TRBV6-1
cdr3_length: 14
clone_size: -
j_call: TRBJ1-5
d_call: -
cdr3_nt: TGTGCCAGCAGTGAAGCATGGGGTTATCAGCCCCAGCATTTT
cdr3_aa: CASSEAWGYQPQHF

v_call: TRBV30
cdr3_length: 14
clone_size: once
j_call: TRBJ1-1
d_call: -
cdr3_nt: TGTGCCTGGAGTGTACAAGGGGACGGCACTGAAGCTTTCTTT
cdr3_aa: CAWSVQGDGTEAFF

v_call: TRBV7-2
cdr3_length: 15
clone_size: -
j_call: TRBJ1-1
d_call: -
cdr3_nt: TGTGCCAGCAGTCTGTCACAAGGGTGGAGCACTGAAGCTTTCTTT
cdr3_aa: CASSLSQGWSTEAFF

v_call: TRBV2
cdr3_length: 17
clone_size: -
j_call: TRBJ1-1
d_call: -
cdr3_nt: TGTGCCAGCAGTGATATGGGGGTAGGGGTGATGGGAACTGAAGCTTTCTTT
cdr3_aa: CASSDMGVGVMGTEAFF

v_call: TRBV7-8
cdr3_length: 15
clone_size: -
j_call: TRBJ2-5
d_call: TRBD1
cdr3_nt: TGTGCCAGCAGCGCCAGGGACAGGGGGGGAGAGACCCAGTACTTC
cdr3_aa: CASSARDRGGETQYF

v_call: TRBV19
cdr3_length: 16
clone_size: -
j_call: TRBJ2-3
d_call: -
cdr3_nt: TGTGCCAGCAAAGGCAGGTCTCAAGGAGGGACAGATACGCAGTATTTT
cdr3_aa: CASKGRSQGGTDTQYF

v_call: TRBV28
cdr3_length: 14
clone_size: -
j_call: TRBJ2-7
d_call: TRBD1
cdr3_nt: TGTGCCACCTTCGACAGGGGGCGATCCTACGAGCAGTACTTC
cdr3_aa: CATFDRGRSYEQYF

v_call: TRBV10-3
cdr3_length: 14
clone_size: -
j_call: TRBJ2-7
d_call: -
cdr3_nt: TGTGCCATCAGTGATAGCCAAAAAATCTACGAGCAGTACTTC
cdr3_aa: CAISDSQKIYEQYF

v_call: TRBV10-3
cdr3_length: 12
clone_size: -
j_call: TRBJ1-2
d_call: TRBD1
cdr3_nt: TGTGCCATCAGTACAGGGGATGATGGCTACACCTTC
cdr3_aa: CAISTGDDGYTF

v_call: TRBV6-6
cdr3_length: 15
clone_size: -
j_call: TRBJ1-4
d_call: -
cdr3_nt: TGTGCCAGCAGTTACTCGATTGGGGGTAGTGAAAAACTGTTTTTT
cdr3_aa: CASSYSIGGSEKLFF

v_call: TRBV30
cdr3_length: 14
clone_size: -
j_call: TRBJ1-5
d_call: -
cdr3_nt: TGTGCCTGGAGCCCCCGACGGGTCAATCAGCCCCAGCATTTT
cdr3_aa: CAWSPRRVNQPQHF

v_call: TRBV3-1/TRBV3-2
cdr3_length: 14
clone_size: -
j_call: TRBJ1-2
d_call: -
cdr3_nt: TGTGCCAGCAGCCTGGGCCCCCCCAGACATGGCTACACCTTC
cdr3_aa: CASSLGPPRHGYTF

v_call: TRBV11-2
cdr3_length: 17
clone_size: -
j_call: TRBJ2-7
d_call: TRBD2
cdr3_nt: TGTGCCAGCAGCTCGACCTCCCTAGCGGGAGGGCCCTACGAGCAGTACTTC
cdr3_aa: CASSSTSLAGGPYEQYF

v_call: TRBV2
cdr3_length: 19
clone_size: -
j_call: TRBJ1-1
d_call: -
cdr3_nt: TGTGCCAGCAGGCAGACAGAAGTTGAATGGGGGAGTAGTCACACTGAAGCTTTCTTT
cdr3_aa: CASRQTEVEWGSSHTEAFF

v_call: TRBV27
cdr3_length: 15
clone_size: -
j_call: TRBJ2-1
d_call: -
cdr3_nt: TGTGCCAGCACCCTTGGGGGAGGACCTTACAATGAGCAGTTCTTC
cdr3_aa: CASTLGGGPYNEQFF

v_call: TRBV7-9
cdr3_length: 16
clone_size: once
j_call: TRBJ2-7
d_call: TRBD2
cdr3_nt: TGTGCCAGCAGCCTTACCGGGACTAGCGGACGAAGCGAGCAGTACTTC
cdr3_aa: CASSLTGTSGRSEQYF

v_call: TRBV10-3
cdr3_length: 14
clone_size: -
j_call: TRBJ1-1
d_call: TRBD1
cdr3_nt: TGTGCCATCAGCGACAGGGGCGAGGACACTGAAGCTTTCTTT
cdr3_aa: CAISDRGEDTEAFF

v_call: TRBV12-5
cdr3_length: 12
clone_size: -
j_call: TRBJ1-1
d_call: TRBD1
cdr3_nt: TGTGCTAGTGGTCCCGGACAGGCTGAAGCTTTCTTT
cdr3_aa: CASGPGQAEAFF

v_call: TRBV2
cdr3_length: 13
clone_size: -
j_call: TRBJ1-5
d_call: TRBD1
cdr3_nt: TGTGCCAGCACGGCAGGGGGAGGTCAGCCCCAGCATTTT
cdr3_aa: CASTAGGGQPQHF

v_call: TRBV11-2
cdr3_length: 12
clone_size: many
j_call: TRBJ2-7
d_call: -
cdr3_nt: TGTGCCATCCAGGGGTTGTTTTACGAGCAGTACTTC
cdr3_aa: CAIQGLFYEQYF

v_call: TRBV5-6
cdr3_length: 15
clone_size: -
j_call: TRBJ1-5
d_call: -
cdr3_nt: TGTGCCAGCAGCTCGGGGACTGCAGGTAATCAGCCCCAGCATTTT
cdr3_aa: CASSSGTAGNQPQHF

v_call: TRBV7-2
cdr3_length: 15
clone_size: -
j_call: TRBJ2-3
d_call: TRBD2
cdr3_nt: TGTGCCAGCAGGGCAACTAGCGGGAGTTCAGATACGCAGTATTTT
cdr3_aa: CASRATSGSSDTQYF

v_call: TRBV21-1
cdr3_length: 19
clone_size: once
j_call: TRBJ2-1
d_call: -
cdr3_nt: TGTGCCAGCTCCCCCGGGGCCGGGAGGGCCCAGAAGTTTTACAATGAGCAGTTCTTC
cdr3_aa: CASSPGAGRAQKFYNEQFF

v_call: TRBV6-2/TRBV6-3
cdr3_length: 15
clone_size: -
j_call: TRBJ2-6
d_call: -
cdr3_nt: TGTGCCAGCAGTTCGCAGGGTGCAGGGGCCAACGTCCTGACTTTC
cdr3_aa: CASSSQGAGANVLTF

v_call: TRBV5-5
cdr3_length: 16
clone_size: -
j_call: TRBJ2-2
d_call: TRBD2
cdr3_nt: TGTGCCAGCAGCTTCCTAGCGGGGGGTACAGGCGGGGAGCTGTTTTTT
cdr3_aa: CASSFLAGGTGGELFF

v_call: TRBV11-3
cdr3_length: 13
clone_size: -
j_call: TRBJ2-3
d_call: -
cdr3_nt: TGTGCCAGCAGCGGTACTAGTTCAGATACGCAGTATTTT
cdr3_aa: CASSGTSSDTQYF

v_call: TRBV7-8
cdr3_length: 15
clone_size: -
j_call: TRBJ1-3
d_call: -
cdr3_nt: TGTGCCAGCAGCTGGGGTGGGAACTCTGGAAACACCATATATTTT
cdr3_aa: CASSWGGNSGNTIYF

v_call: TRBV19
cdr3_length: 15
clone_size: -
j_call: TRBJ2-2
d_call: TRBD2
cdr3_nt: TGTGCCAGTAGGTACGGACTAGGTGGTCCCGGGGAGCTGTTTTTT
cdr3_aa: CASRYGLGGPGELFF

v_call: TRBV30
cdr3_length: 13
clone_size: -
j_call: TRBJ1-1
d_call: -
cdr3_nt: TGTGCCTGGAGTAGGTGGGCGAACACTGAAGCTTTCTTT
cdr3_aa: CAWSRWANTEAFF

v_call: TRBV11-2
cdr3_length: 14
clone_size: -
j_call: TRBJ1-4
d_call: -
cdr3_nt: TGTGCCAGCAGCTTAGGAGGGACCTATGAAAAACTGTTTTTT
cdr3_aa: CASSLGGTYEKLFF

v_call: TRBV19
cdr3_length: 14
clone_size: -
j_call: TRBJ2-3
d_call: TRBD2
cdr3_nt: TGTGCCAGTAGTATAAACGGGGGGGCAGATACGCAGTATTTT
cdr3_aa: CASSINGGADTQYF

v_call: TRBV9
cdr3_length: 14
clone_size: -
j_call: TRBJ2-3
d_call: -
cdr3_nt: TGTGCCAGCAGTTTCGCGGAGGAGACAGATACGCAGTATTTT
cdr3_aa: CASSFAEETDTQYF

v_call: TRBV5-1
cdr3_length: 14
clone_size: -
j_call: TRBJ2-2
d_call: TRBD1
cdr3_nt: TGCGCCAGCAGGGGGACAGGGCCCACCGGGGAGCTGTTTTTT
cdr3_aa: CASRGTGPTGELFF

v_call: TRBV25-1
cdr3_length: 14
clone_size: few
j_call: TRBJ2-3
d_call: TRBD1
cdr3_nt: TGTGCCACCTTCCGGGACAGAGGCACAGATACGCAGTATTTT
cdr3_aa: CATFRDRGTDTQYF

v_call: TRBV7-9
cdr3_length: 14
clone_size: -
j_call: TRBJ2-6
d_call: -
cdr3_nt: TGTGCCAGCAGCTTTACTCTGGGGGCCAACGTCCTGACTTTC
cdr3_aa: CASSFTLGANVLTF

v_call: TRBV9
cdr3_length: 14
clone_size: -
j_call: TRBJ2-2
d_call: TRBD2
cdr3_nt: TGTGCCACCCGGGGGGACTCTTTCCCCGGGGAGCTGTTTTTT
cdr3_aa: CATRGDSFPGELFF

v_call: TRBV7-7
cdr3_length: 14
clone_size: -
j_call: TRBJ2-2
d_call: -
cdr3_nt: TGTGCCAGCAGCTTCAACAGGAACACCGGGGAGCTGTTTTTT
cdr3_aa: CASSFNRNTGELFF

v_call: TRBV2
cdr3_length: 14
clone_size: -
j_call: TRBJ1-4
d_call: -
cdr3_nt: TGTGCCAGCAGTGGGAAAGTAAGGAATGAAAAACTGTTTTTT
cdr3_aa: CASSGKVRNEKLFF

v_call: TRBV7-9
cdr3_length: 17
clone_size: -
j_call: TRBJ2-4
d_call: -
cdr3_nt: TGTGCCAGCAGCTTAAGGCCCATGGGGCGAGCCAAAAACATTCAGTACTTC
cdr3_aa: CASSLRPMGRAKNIQYF

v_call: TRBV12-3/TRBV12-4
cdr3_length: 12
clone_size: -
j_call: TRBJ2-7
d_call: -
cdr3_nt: TGTGCCAGCAGTTTTGGAGACGGGGACCCGTACTTC
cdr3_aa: CASSFGDGDPYF

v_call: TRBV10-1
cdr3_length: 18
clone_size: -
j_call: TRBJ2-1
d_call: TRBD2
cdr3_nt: TGCGCCAGCAGTGAGTCGGTCCTAGCGGGGAATATATACAATGAGCAGTTCTTC
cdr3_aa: CASSESVLAGNIYNEQFF